Listed here is a single TCR beta chain. The data originate from a study of blood T cell repertoires in COVID-19. Study-level background: Acute-phase and convalescent COVID-19 samples originated in the United States, Italy and Spain. The cDNA or gDNA used as material had been derived from T cells, B-cell-depleted T cells, or PBMCs.

Seattle's enrolled individuals joined amid active infection and were then monitored longitudinally. Original methodology: Quantification of nucleated cells was approximated via reference gene primer amplification. Generated by immunoSEQ multiplex PCR, the TCRdb table keeps only in-frame clones and is missing some. V, J and clone size are those of that table, while D and trimming were read from the DNA. The sample holds around 210,000 clones, 70% to 90% seen once. The CDR3 covers 15 residues. CDR1 and CDR2 from the germline V gene are SGHRS and YFSETQ. The V end lost 4 bases, the J end lost 5 bases, and 19 bases lay between the germline ends.

The V and J genes are TRBV5-1 and TRBJ2-7; a possible D gene is TRBD1 (5 bases). Sequencing was done on a sample of peripheral blood. This clonotype originated in a man in his forties or fifties with COVID-19, enrolled during active disease. The CDR3, as DNA: TGCGCCAGCAGCATAACCCCGTCGACAGTGGACGAGCAGTACTTC. It specifies CASSITPSTVDEQYF.